This TCR beta chain was sequenced in a study of T-cell memory formation after mild COVID-19. The CDR3 totals 18 residues. After removal of 4 bases from V and 0 bases from J, the junction contained 9 bases not matched to a gene. From germline, CDR1 is SGHRS and CDR2 YFSETQ. MiXCR was run by TCRdb on the 5' RACE reads, yielding one entry per CDR3 protein. The table shows 500,000 to 650,000 distinct CDR3 sequences, with less than 25% occurring only once. The sequence came from an adult woman who had mild COVID-19 (a few samples of this study predate the infection). Cell type and time point are not known. Source material: PBMCs or a T cell subset sorted from them (not recorded which). This chain links TRBV5-1 with TRBJ2-1; TRBD2 aligns across 11 bases. The CDR3 protein is CASSPKTSGASSYNEQFF. The CDR3 DNA reads TGCGCCAGCAGCCCGAAGACTAGCGGGGCGAGCTCCTACAATGAGCAGTTCTTC.